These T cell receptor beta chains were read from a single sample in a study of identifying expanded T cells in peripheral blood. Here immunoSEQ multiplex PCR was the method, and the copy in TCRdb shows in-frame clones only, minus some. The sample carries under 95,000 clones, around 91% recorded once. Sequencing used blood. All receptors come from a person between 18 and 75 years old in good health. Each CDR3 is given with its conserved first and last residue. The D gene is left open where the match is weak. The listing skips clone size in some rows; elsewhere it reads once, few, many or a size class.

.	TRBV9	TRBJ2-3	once	CASSRGGGSTDTQYF	TGTGCCAGCAGCCGGGGAGGGGGCAGCACAGATACGCAGTATTTT
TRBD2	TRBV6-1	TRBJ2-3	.	CASRTGRRDTDTQYF	TGTGCCAGTAGAACCGGGAGGCGGGACACAGATACGCAGTATTTT
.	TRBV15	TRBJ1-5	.	CATSRDLNQPQHF	TGTGCCACCAGCAGAGATTTAAACCAGCCCCAGCATTTT
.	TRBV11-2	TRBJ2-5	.	CASSLGVGGRAETQYF	TGTGCCAGCAGCCTAGGGGTTGGGGGGAGAGCGGAGACCCAGTACTTC
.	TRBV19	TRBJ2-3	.	CASSMEPPSTDTQYF	TGTGCCAGTAGTATGGAACCGCCTAGCACAGATACGCAGTATTTT
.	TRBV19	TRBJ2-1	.	CASSMELARNNEQFF	TGTGCCAGTAGTATGGAGCTAGCGCGTAACAATGAGCAGTTCTTC
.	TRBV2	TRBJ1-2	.	CASSERWGGNGYTF	TGTGCCAGCAGTGAACGGTGGGGAGGGAACGGCTACACCTTC
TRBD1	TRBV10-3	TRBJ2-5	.	CAISRIYSRTGEETQYF	TGTGCCATCAGTCGTATCTACAGTAGGACAGGGGAAGAGACCCAGTACTTC
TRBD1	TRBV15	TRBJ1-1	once	CATAVIGQVNTEAFF	TGTGCCACCGCGGTGATAGGACAGGTGAACACTGAAGCTTTCTTT
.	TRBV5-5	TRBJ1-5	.	CASSRGGEWDQPQHF	TGTGCCAGCAGCCGGGGCGGGGAATGGGATCAGCCCCAGCATTTT
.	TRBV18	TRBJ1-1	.	CASSPDGNTEAFF	TGTGCCAGCTCACCAGACGGGAACACTGAAGCTTTCTTT
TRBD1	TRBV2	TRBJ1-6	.	CASSRDRDNSPLHF	TGTGCCAGCAGTAGAGACAGGGATAATTCACCCCTCCACTTT
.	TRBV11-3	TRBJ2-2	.	CASSPLAGSNTGELFF	TGTGCCAGCAGCCCTCTTGCAGGGTCGAACACCGGGGAGCTGTTTTTT
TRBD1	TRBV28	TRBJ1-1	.	CASKSGQAHTEAFF	TGTGCCAGCAAATCAGGACAGGCTCACACTGAAGCTTTCTTT
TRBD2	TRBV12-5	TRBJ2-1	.	CASGAGLVDEQFF	TGTGCTAGTGGTGCCGGACTAGTAGATGAGCAGTTCTTC
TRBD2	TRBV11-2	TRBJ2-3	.	CASSSHPGLGTDTQYF	TGTGCCAGCAGCTCCCATCCGGGACTAGGGACAGATACGCAGTATTTT
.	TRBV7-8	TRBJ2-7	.	CASSLGAGSLGDLHEQYF	TGTGCCAGCAGCTTAGGGGCAGGATCCCTAGGTGACCTCCACGAGCAGTACTTC
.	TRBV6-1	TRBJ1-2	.	CASSEDGGVNYGYTF	TGTGCCAGCAGTGAAGACGGGGGGGTTAACTATGGCTACACCTTC
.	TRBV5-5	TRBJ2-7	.	CASSLASGYEQYF	TGTGCCAGCAGCTTGGCCTCCGGGTACGAGCAGTACTTC
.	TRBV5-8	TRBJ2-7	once	CASSLRHSGRDLTYEQYF	TGTGCCAGCAGCCTACGACATTCGGGACGGGACTTAACCTACGAGCAGTACTTC
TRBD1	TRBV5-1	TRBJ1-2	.	CASSSPGQPYGYTF	TGCGCCAGCAGCTCACCGGGACAGCCCTATGGCTACACCTTC
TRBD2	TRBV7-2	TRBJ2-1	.	CASSAASGTYNEQFF	TGTGCCAGCAGCGCGGCTAGCGGGACGTACAATGAGCAGTTCTTC
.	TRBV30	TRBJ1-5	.	CAWSVRRTSRGSQPQHF	TGTGCCTGGAGTGTACGCAGAACTAGTCGCGGCAGTCAGCCCCAGCATTTT
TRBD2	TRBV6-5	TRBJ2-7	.	CASSYLGTSAGSEQYF	TGTGCCAGCAGTTACCTAGGGACTAGCGCGGGTTCCGAGCAGTACTTC
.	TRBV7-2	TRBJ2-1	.	CASSSRQSVNEQFF	TGTGCCAGCAGCTCTCGACAGTCCGTCAATGAGCAGTTCTTC
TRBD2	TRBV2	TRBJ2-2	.	CASSSGANTGELFF	TGTGCCAGCAGTAGCGGGGCGAACACCGGGGAGCTGTTTTTT
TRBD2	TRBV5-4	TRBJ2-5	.	CASSLRLAGEETQYF	TGTGCCAGCAGCTTGAGACTAGCGGGAGAAGAGACCCAGTACTTC
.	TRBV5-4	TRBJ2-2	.	CASSLDFGYDTGELFF	TGTGCCAGCAGCTTGGATTTCGGGTATGACACCGGGGAGCTGTTTTTT
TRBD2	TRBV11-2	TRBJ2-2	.	CASSSGFQRGYTGELFF	TGTGCCAGCAGCTCGGGGTTTCAGCGGGGTTACACCGGGGAGCTGTTTTTT
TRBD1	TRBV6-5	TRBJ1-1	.	CASSYPRQGDTEAFF	TGTGCCAGCAGTTACCCGCGACAGGGGGACACTGAAGCTTTCTTT
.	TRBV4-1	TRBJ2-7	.	CASSQADLFSSYEQYF	TGCGCCAGCAGCCAAGCGGACTTATTCAGCTCCTACGAGCAGTACTTC
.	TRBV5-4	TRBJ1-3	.	CASSSTGSSGNTIYF	TGTGCCAGCAGCTCTACAGGAAGCTCTGGAAACACCATATATTTT
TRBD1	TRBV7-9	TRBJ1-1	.	CASSSTGGREAFF	TGTGCCAGCAGCTCAACAGGGGGCAGGGAAGCTTTCTTT
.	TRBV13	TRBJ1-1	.	CASSLGVGAGGDTEAFF	TGTGCCAGCAGCTTAGGGGTAGGGGCCGGAGGGGACACTGAAGCTTTCTTT
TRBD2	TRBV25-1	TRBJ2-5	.	CASSSRLAGVAETQYF	TGTGCCAGCAGCTCACGACTAGCGGGAGTCGCAGAGACCCAGTACTTC
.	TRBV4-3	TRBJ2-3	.	CASSQELGADTQYF	TGCGCCAGCAGCCAAGAGCTCGGGGCAGATACGCAGTATTTT
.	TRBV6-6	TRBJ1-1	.	CASSIGGAVEAFF	TGTGCCAGCAGTATAGGAGGGGCGGTTGAAGCTTTCTTT
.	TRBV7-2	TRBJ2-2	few	CASSFSFTGELFF	TGTGCCAGCAGCTTTAGTTTCACCGGGGAGCTGTTTTTT
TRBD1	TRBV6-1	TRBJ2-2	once	CASRTGRAVGELFF	TGTGCCAGCAGGACAGGGCGAGCGGTCGGGGAGCTGTTTTTT
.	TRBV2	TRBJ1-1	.	CASRYLAGDTEAFF	TGTGCCAGCAGATACCTGGCCGGGGACACTGAAGCTTTCTTT
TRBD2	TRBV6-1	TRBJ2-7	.	CASRMTSGVSYEQYF	TGTGCCAGCAGAATGACTAGCGGGGTATCCTACGAGCAGTACTTC
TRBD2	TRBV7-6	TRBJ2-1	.	CASSSPERGGTYNEQFF	TGTGCCAGCAGCTCCCCCGAGCGGGGTGGCACCTACAATGAGCAGTTCTTC
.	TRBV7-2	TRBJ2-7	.	CASIATRGTFYEQYF	TGTGCCAGCATCGCAACCCGGGGGACCTTTTACGAGCAGTACTTC
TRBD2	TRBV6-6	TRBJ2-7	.	CASSYRLGLAGGEQYF	TGTGCCAGCAGTTACCGACTTGGACTAGCGGGAGGAGAGCAGTACTTC
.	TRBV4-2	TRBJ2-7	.	CASSQDGGLNSYEQYF	TGTGCCAGCAGCCAAGATGGCGGGTTAAACTCCTACGAGCAGTACTTC